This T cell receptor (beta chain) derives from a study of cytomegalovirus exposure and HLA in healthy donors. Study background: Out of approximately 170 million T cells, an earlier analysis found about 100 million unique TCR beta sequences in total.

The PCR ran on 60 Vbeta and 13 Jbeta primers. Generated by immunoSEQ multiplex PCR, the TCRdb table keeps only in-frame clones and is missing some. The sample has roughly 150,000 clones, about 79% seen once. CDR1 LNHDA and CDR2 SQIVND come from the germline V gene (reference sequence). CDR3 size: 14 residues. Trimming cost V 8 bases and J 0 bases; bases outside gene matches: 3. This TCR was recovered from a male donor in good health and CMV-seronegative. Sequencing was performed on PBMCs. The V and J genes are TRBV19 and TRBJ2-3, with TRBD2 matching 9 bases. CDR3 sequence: CASSSGKSTDTQYF. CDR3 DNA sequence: TGTGCCAGTTCTAGCGGGAAGAGCACAGATACGCAGTATTTT.